This T cell receptor beta chain was captured by sequencing in a study of shared clonotypes between healthy human individuals (dated by TCRdb to 2018 to 2020). Regarding the study in general: The cohort comprised a couple of women and three men aged 18 to 49 years. For each donor, CD4 naive and CD4 memory were each given three plates, CD8 naive was given two plates, and CD8 memory was given one plate. To estimate repertoire size and how much clonotypes are shared between individuals, the study performed deep sequencing of blood TCR repertoires from a few healthy adults. Different laboratories and diverse techniques were used to prepare libraries and sequence TCR repertoires, to increase sequencing depth and limit assay-specific biases. Between about 0.9 and 8.9 billion PBMCs per donor were obtained by leukapheresis.

Using the deep immunoSEQ assay, multiplex PCR amplified TCR CDR3 regions from genomic DNA. Extracted genomic DNA from each cell subset was spread evenly across all wells of several immunoSEQ 96-well plates, with each plate serving as a replicate. Each replicate PCR for sorted subsets received 150 to 250 ng genomic DNA, equal to roughly 33,000 T cell genomes. Purified libraries were quantified with a Qubit 3.0 fluorometer, sized on a Bioanalyzer 2100, and re-quantified with the KAPA Library Quantification kit. Every immunoSEQ 96-well plate was sequenced on a dedicated single-read 150-cycle Illumina NextSeq 550 flow cell. The authors' pipeline ran thus. The immunoSEQ output contained only junctional sequences without quality scores, so filtering could not match that applied to full-length reads. Sequences were annotated with PyIR, a Python wrapper for IgBLAST v1.9, using IMGT germline references to assign V/J genes and CDR3. Reads with weak V/J assignments (E-value above 1e-6), missing CDR3, stop codons, out-of-frame junctions, or ambiguous translated residues were removed. V3J clonotypes were defined by identical inferred V gene, J gene, and CDR3 amino acid sequence. To compute the percentage overlap between repertoires, the number of shared unique clonotypes was divided by the size of the smaller repertoire. Richness of each repertoire was evaluated using RTK rarefaction, the Chao1 estimator, and Recon v2.1 estimates of unobserved clonotypes. For all TCRbeta clonotypes obtained by the gDNA method from a handful of donors, generation probabilities were computed with OLGA. Entries here come from immuneACCESS through TCRdb and include only in-frame sequences with V and J called. Some clones fail to appear in such tables; in the studies checked, an unresolved V gene covers under half of the shortfall, and the cause of the remainder is unknown. Clonal size and the V and J genes are those of that table, whereas D and trimming came from the DNA. The sample table records some 2 million clones; roughly 94% of these occur just once. The ten top clones hold 0.13% of the sample.

The donors were healthy, HIV-negative adults with no recently reported acute infections or vaccinations. Only Caucasian adults living in Nashville, Tennessee, USA were represented among the donors. CD4+ T cells were enriched by magnetic negative selection, after which naive cells were positively selected on CD45RA and the negative fraction was taken as the memory subset. After blood collection by leukapheresis, PBMCs were isolated using Ficoll-Histopaque density gradient centrifugation and then cryopreserved in the vapor phase of liquid nitrogen. Analytical flow cytometry was used to check the purity and quantity of every magnetically sorted T cell population. Genomic DNA was isolated from every sorted fraction and measured by UV absorbance on a Nanodrop 2000c. Broad study findings and their caveats: Larger estimated clonotype richness was generally found for naive subsets than for memory subsets. When several donors were compared, the shared fraction of clonotypes was approximately 5% for naive CD4, less than 4% for naive CD8, more than 2% for memory CD4, and less than 0.45% for memory CD8. Sampling was limited to blood, and TCR repertoires in tissue likely differ from TCR repertoires in blood. Rarefaction of sorted-subset datasets indicated incomplete sequencing despite the large sequencing depth. Based on pairwise subsampling, the degree of clonotype sharing among donors was expected to be affected by sequencing depth. The small number of donors limited the genetic and exposure-history diversity represented. Higher generation probabilities were observed for clonotypes shared by all four sorted-subset donors than for non-shared clonotypes.

CDR1 and CDR2 (SGDLS, YYNGEE) derive from the germline V gene. The CDR3 runs 12 amino acids, cysteine and phenylalanine included. Of the read, only the CDR3 DNA is kept; its 36 bases are in frame from base 1. V is cut by 4 bases and J by 1 base, and the space between the germline ends is 5 bases. As to this clone: There is no known antigen for this receptor. A much larger clone differs by one base, so this may be a read error.

Sequencing was done on a sample of naive CD4+ T cells sorted from blood. Per the publication, the cell subset or site label means: CD45RA+ positively selected. This sequence was found in a man younger than 35 in good health. The chain joins TRBV9 to TRBJ1-1; too little of a D gene remains to name it. The DNA reads TGTGCCAGCAGCCGGAAGAACACTGAAGCTTTCTTT. This sequence encodes CASSRKNTEAFF.